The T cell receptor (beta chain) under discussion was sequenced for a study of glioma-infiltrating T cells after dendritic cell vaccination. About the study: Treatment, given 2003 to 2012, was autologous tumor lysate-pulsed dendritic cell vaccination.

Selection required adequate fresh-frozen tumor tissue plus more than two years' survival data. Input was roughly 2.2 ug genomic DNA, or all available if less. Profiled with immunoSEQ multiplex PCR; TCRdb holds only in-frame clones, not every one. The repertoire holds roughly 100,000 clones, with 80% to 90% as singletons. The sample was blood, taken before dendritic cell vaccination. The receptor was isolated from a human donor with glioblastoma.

For the CDR3, the DNA is TGTGCCACCGCCAGCGGGACAGGACGCAATCAGCCCCAGCATTTT. Translated: CATASGTGRNQPQHF. This chain joins TRBV19 and TRBJ1-5; 8 bases are shared with TRBD1. V gave up 10 bases and J gave up 2 bases; unmatched junction bases: 10. The CDR3 is 15 amino acids. Per germline, CDR1 LNHDA and CDR2 SQIVND (reference sequence).